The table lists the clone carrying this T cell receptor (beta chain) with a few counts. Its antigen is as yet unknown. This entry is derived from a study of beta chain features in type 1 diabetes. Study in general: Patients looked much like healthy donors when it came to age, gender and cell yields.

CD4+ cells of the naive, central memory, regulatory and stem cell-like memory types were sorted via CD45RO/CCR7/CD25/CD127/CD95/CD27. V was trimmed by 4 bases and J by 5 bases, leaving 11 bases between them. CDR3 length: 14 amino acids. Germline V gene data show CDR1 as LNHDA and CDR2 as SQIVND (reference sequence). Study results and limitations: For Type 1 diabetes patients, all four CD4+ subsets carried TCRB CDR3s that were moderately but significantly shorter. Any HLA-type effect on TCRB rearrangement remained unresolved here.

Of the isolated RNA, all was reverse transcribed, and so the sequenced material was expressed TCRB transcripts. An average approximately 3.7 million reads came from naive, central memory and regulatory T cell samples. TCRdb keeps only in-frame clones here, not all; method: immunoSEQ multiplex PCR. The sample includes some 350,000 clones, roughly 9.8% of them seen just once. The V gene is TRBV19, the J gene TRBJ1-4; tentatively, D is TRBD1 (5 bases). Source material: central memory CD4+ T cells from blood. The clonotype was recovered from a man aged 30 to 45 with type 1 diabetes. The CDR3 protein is CASSNQGGNEKLFF. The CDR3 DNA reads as TGTGCCAGTAGTAACCAGGGAGGAAATGAAAAACTGTTTTTT.